The source of this T cell receptor (beta chain) is a study of blood T cell repertoires in COVID-19. As for the study in general: Acute and convalescent COVID-19 samples came from the United States, Italy and Spain. PBMCs, B-cell-depleted T cells, or T cells were the source of the cDNA or gDNA that made up the material.

The CDR3 sequence is 11 residues long. V lost 6 bases to trimming and J lost 4 bases, with 7 bases between them. Germline lookup yields CDR1 DFQATT and CDR2 SNEGSKA (reference sequence). In the original processing: Amplification of reference gene primers was used by the study to estimate nucleated cell counts. The repertoire was sequenced with immunoSEQ multiplex PCR; TCRdb's copy has only in-frame clones and lacks some. That table gives V, J and clone size, and the DNA gave D and trimming. Of approximately 99,000 clones listed, around four fifths are singletons. The TCR was taken from a woman aged 70-85 years with acute or convalescent COVID-19. The sample comprised peripheral blood. The chain is built from TRBV20-1 and TRBJ1-3; D unclear. The CDR3 coding sequence is TGCAGTGCAGAGTGGGGAAACACCATATATTTT. This gives the protein CSAEWGNTIYF.